This T cell receptor beta chain was found in a study of early T cells in non-severe SARS-CoV-2 infection. This clonotype came up a few times. This CDR3 has 15 amino acids. Trimming removed 11 bases from V and 0 bases from J, with 19 bases in between. Germline CDR1 and CDR2: MNHNS and SASEGT. MiXCR, applied by TCRdb to the 5' RACE reads, yields one record per CDR3 protein. The sample has tens of thousands of distinct CDR3 sequences, roughly 12% seen once. Sequencing was performed on whole blood, taken at baseline. This sequence was found in an adult who was a healthcare worker with PCR-confirmed SARS-CoV-2 infection or an uninfected control (not recorded which). This sequence joins TRBV6-1 and TRBJ1-2; no definite D call. CDR3 residues: CAGHGRGPANYGYTF. The CDR3 nucleotides read TGTGCCGGCCACGGCCGAGGGCCCGCTAACTATGGCTACACCTTC.